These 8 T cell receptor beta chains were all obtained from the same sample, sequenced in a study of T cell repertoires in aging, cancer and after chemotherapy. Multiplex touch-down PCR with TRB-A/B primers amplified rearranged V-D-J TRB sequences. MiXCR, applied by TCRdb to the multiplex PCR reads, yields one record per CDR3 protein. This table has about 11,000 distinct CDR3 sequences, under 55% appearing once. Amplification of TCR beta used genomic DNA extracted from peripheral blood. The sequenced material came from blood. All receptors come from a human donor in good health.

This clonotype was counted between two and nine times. Here the CDR3 reads CASSLPGQGIHEQFF. Here the CDR3 DNA reads TGTGCCAGCAGCCTCCCGGGACAGGGAATCCATGAGCAGTTCTTC. The chain combines TRBV12-3 or TRBV12-4 with TRBJ2-1, with 9 bases lining up with TRBD1. V lost 6 bases to trimming and J lost 8 bases; unmatched junction nucleotides: 11. CDR3 length: 15 amino acids.

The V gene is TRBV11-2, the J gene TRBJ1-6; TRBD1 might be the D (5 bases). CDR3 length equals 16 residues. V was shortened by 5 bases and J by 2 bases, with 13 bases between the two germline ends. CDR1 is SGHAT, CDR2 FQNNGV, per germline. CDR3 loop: CASSPGLDTYNSPLHF. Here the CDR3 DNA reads TGTGCCAGCAGCCCGGGACTGGACACCTATAATTCACCCCTCCACTTT.

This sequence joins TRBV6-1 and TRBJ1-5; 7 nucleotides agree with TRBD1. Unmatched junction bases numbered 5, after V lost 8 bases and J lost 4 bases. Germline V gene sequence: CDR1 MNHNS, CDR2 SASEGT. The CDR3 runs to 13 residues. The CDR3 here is CASRDRGNQPQHF. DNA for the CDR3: TGTGCCAGCCGGGACAGAGGTAATCAGCCCCAGCATTTT.

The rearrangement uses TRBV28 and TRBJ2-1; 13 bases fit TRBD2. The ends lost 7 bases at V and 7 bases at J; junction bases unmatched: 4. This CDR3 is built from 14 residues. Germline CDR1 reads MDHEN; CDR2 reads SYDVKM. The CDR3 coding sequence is TGTGCCAGCACGCGACTAGCGGGGGGAAATGAGCAGTTCTTC. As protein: CASTRLAGGNEQFF.

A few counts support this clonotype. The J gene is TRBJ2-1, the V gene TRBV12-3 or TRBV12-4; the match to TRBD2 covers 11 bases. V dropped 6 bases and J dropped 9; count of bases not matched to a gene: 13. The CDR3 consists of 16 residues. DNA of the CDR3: TGTGCCAGCAGGGCCGGGGGTAGCGGGAGGGCCGGTGAGCAGTTCTTC. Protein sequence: CASRAGGSGRAGEQFF.

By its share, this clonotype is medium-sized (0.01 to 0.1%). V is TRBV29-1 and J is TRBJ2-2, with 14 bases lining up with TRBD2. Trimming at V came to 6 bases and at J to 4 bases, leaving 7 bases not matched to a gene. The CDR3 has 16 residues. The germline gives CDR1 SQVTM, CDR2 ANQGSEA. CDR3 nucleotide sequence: TGCAGCGTCTCCGGGACTAGCGGGAGTGGCACCGGGGAGCTGTTTTTT. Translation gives CSVSGTSGSGTGELFF.

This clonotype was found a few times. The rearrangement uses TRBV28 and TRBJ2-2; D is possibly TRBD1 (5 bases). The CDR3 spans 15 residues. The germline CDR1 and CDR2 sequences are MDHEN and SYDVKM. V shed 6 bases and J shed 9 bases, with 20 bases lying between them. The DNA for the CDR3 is TGTGCCAGCAGCCGTCGCTCTGGGGCATACCGGGAGCTGTTTTTT. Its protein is CASSRRSGAYRELFF. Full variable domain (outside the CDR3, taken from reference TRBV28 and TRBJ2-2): DVKVTQSSRYLVKRTGEKVFLECVQDMDHENMFWYRQDPGLGLRLIYFSYDVKMKEKGDIPEGYSVSREKKERFSLILESASTNQTSMYLCASSRRSGAYRELFFGEGSRLTVL.

CDR3 coding DNA: TGTGCCAGCAGCTTGGCCGCGGGACCACTGAACCATGGCTACACCTTC. It encodes CASSLAAGPLNHGYTF. The chain is built from TRBV5-6 and TRBJ1-2; possibly TRBD1 for D (5 bases). V lost 0 bases and J lost 6, with 18 bases in between. This CDR3 comprises 16 residues. Germline loops: CDR1 SGHDT, CDR2 YYEEEE.